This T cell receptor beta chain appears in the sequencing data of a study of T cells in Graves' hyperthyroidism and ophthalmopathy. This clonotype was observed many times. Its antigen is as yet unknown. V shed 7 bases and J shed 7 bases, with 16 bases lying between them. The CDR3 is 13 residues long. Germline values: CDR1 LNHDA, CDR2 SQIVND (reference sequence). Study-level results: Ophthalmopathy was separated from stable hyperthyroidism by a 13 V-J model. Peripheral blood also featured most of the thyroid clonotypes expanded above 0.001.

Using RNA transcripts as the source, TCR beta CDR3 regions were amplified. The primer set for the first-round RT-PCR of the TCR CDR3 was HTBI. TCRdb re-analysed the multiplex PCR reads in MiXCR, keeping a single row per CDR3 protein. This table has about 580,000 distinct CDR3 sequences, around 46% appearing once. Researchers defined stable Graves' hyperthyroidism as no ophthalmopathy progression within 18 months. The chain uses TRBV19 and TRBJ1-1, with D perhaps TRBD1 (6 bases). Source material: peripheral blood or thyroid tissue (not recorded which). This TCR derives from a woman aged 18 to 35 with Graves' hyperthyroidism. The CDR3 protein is CASIGAGAGEAFF. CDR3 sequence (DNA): TGTGCCAGTATAGGGGCAGGGGCAGGTGAAGCTTTCTTT.